This passage covers 3 T cell receptor beta chains from one sample sequenced in a study of blood T cell repertoires in COVID-19. Some clones are missing from TCRdb's copy, which holds only in-frame ones; the method was immunoSEQ multiplex PCR. The table has more than 250,000 clones, over 75% seen once. Specimen: peripheral blood. The receptors shown here come from a human donor in a cohort sampled during active COVID-19.

This clone was recorded a few times. CDR3 sequence reads: CASSVTGGYEQYF. DNA for the CDR3: TGCGCCAGCAGTGTGACAGGGGGTTACGAGCAGTACTTC. The rearrangement links TRBV10-1 to TRBJ2-7; 9 bases map to TRBD1. The CDR3 has 13 amino acids. The junction had 2 bases not matched to a gene; V was cut back by 4 bases and J by 4 bases. CDR1 WNHNN and CDR2 SYGVQD come from the germline V gene (reference sequence).

This chain connects TRBV4-1 to TRBJ2-1, with TRBD2 identical over 11 bases. Germline V lookup: CDR1 MGHRA, CDR2 YSYEKL. This CDR3 spans 15 amino acids. Losses at the gene ends were 4 bases for V and 4 bases for J; bases not matched to a gene: 3. Written as DNA, the CDR3 is TGCGCCAGCAGCCCCGGGACTAGCGGATACAATGAGCAGTTCTTC. This codes for CASSPGTSGYNEQFF.

The chain has TRBV19 and TRBJ1-4; perhaps TRBD1 as D (6 bases). V was trimmed by 2 bases and J by 4 bases, leaving 8 bases between them. In germline, CDR1 is LNHDA, CDR2 SQIVND (reference sequence). The CDR3 is 14 amino acids. CDR3 residues: CASSIPGHNEKLFF. The CDR3 DNA reads TGTGCCAGTAGTATACCGGGACATAATGAAAAACTGTTTTTT.